This T cell receptor (beta chain) was captured in a study of early T cells in non-severe SARS-CoV-2 infection. Study-wide results and caveats: Private and CD4 specificities were missed by VDJdb matching, skewed to anti-spike CD8.

Germline values: CDR1 SGHTA, CDR2 FQGNSA. The CDR3 runs 13 residues. The ends were cut back, 1 base at V and 5 bases at J, with 8 bases in the middle. In TCRdb, the 5' RACE reads were re-called with MiXCR into one record per CDR3 protein. The repertoire consists of 70,000 to 80,000 distinct CDR3 sequences, with under 15% occurring once and the leading ten covering less than 3.5%. Notes on this clonotype: Its cognate antigen is unknown.

Sequencing was performed on whole blood, taken at baseline. V gene TRBV7-2 combines with J gene TRBJ1-2; D is ambiguous. The sequence derives from an adult who was a healthcare worker with PCR-confirmed SARS-CoV-2 infection or an uninfected control (not recorded which). The CDR3 bases are TGTGCCAGCAGCTTAGGACTTCTTTATGGCTACACCTTC. Amino acids: CASSLGLLYGYTF.